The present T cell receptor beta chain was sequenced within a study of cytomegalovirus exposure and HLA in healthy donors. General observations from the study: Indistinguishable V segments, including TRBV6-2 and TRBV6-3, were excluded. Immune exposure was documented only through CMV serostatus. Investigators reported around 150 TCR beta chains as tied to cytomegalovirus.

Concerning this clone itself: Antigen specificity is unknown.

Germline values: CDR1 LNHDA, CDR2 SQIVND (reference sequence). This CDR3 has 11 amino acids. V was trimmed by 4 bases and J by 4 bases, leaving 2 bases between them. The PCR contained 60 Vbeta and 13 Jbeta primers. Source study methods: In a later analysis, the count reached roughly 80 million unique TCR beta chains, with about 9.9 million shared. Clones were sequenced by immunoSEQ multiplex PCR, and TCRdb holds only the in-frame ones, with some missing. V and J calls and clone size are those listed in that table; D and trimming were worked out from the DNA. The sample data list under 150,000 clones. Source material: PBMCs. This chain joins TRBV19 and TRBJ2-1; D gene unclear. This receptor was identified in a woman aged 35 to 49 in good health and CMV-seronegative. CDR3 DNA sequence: TGTGCCAGTAGTACGTACAATGAGCAGTTCTTC. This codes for CASSTYNEQFF.